The clone carrying this T cell receptor (beta chain) occurred many times. The antigen is not known. This record comes from a study of early T cells in non-severe SARS-CoV-2 infection. Study background: The study sequenced bulk RNA from unsorted whole blood, with chains unpaired. Study results and caveats: Clonotype matching in VDJdb favored anti-spike CD8 responses and did not capture private and CD4 specificities.

Per germline, CDR1 DFQATT and CDR2 SNEGSKA (reference sequence). The V and J ends lost 6 bases and 4 bases respectively, with 10 bases between them. The CDR3 runs to 11 residues. TCRdb analysed the 5' RACE reads with MiXCR anew, one entry per CDR3 protein. Of roughly 40,000 distinct CDR3 sequences listed, about 7% are singletons. This receptor was taken from an adult who was a healthcare worker with PCR-confirmed SARS-CoV-2 infection or an uninfected control (not recorded which). The chain has TRBV20-1 and TRBJ2-7; D call uncertain. Source material: whole blood. In DNA form, the CDR3 reads TGCAGTGCCGCCACCAGATACGAGCAGTACTTC. This codes for CSAATRYEQYF.